Presented here are 7 T cell receptor beta chains from one specimen sequenced in a study of T-cell reconstitution after alpha-beta-depleted transplantation in children. TCRbeta library construction was performed incorporating unique molecular identifiers. TCRdb re-called the PCR reads with MiXCR, one entry per CDR3 protein. The data show over 150,000 distinct CDR3 sequences, with about 7% seen just once and 5.5% to 6.5% held by the top ten. Sequencing used PBMCs, obtained before TCRalphabeta/CD19-depleted stem cell transplant. The receptors originated from a boy younger than 10 with acute lymphoblastic leukemia, due to receive a stem cell transplant.

This clonotype was seen only a few times. The rearrangement joins TRBV6-1 to TRBJ2-7; TRBD1 agrees at 7 bases. V lost 6 bases and J lost 5; bases outside the gene matches: 16. The CDR3 contains 16 residues. CDR1 MNHNS and CDR2 SASEGT come from the germline V gene. Here the CDR3 DNA reads TGTGCCAGCAGCCATCCGGGACAGTGGGCCCTGGACGAGCAGTACTTC. Protein sequence: CASSHPGQWALDEQYF.

The genes are TRBV11-2 and TRBJ1-1; D not certain. The germline V and J ends were trimmed by 5 bases and 0 bases, with 10 bases remaining between them. This CDR3 contains 14 residues. Germline V lookup: CDR1 SGHAT, CDR2 FQNNGV. This CDR3 is CASSRGLMNTEAFF. CDR3 bases: TGTGCCAGCAGCCGCGGACTGATGAACACTGAAGCTTTCTTT.

This clonotype was detected ten times or more. The chain couples TRBV27 to TRBJ2-7; TRBD1 matches 7 bases. Germline CDR1 MNHEY, CDR2 SMNVEV (reference sequence). V was clipped by 0 bases and J by 5 bases; unmatched bases: 1. The CDR3 length is 13 residues. The CDR3 here is CASSLSTGNEQYF. The CDR3 coding sequence is TGTGCCAGCAGTTTATCGACAGGGAACGAGCAGTACTTC.

This clonotype was observed many times. This sequence joins TRBV4-1 and TRBJ1-1; D is undetermined. Trimming shortened V by 6 bases and J by 7 bases, and 18 bases separated the two germline ends. Germline CDR1 and CDR2: MGHRA and YSYEKL. The CDR3 sequence is 14 residues long. CDR3 in amino acids: CASSHDIGGGEAFF. DNA for the CDR3: TGCGCCAGCAGTCACGACATAGGTGGCGGTGAAGCTTTCTTT.

This clonotype has more than one count but fewer than ten. The chain recombines TRBV12-3 or TRBV12-4 with TRBJ2-6; D is unresolved. The V end lost 1 base, the J end lost 5 bases, and 9 bases lay between the germline ends. The CDR3 covers 15 residues. This CDR3 is CASSLVDSRANVLTF. CDR3 in DNA: TGTGCCAGCAGTTTAGTAGACTCCCGGGCCAACGTCCTGACTTTC.

There are a few counts of this clonotype. The chain employs TRBV29-1 and TRBJ1-1, with TRBD1 identical over 11 bases. V lost 6 bases and J lost 5; bases outside the gene matches: 5. CDR3 length: 13 residues. Germline loops: CDR1 SQVTM, CDR2 ANQGSEA. CDR3 amino acids: CSVDRGRGTEAFF. The CDR3 DNA is TGCAGCGTGGACAGGGGGCGAGGTACTGAAGCTTTCTTT.

This clonotype occurred many times. V is TRBV12-3 or TRBV12-4 and J is TRBJ2-3, with D hard to call. There are 12 residues in the CDR3. Trimming took off 2 bases at V and 5 bases at J, with 5 bases between the two ends. The CDR3 sequence is CASSLFGDTQYF. The CDR3 DNA reads TGTGCCAGCAGTTTATTCGGAGATACGCAGTATTTT.